These 21 T cell receptor beta chains were all obtained from the same sample, sequenced in a study of blood T cell repertoires in COVID-19 (TCRdb year 2020). The library was produced with the immunoSEQ multiplex PCR assay. TCRdb took over this immuneACCESS table, retaining in-frame rearrangements with V and J assigned. Such tables are incomplete; in checked studies, under half of the missing clones stem from an unresolved V gene, and the remainder is unexplained. This sample holds some 170,000 clones; 82% were observed only once. The ten largest clonotypes hold approximately 9.1% of the sample. Input material: peripheral blood. The receptor set was obtained from a woman aged 70 to 79 with acute or convalescent COVID-19.

This chain links TRBV7-2 with TRBJ2-1, with 9 bases aligning to TRBD1. The CDR3 contains 15 residues. Germline CDR1 SGHTA, CDR2 FQGNSA. V was pared by 0 bases and J by 12 bases, with 9 bases of the junction left unmatched. The CDR3 region is CASSLAVQGARGQFF. The CDR3 nucleotides are TGTGCCAGCAGCTTAGCCGTACAGGGGGCTAGGGGGCAGTTCTTC.

V is TRBV4-3 and J is TRBJ1-2; no clear D. This CDR3 comprises 14 residues. Per germline, CDR1 LGHNA and CDR2 YSLEER. V lost 0 bases and J lost 5, with 10 bases in between. CDR3 amino acids: CASSQDVRDYGYTF. The DNA for the CDR3 is TGCGCCAGCAGCCAAGACGTCCGGGATTATGGCTACACCTTC.

This chain links TRBV6-6 with TRBJ1-5; TRBD1 is a possible D gene (6 bases). CDR3 length equals 14 residues. Looked up from germline, CDR1 is MNHNY and CDR2 is SVGAGI (reference sequence). V lost 2 bases and J lost 4, with 9 bases in between. The CDR3 sequence: CASSYGQGNQPQHF. The CDR3 nucleotides read TGTGCCAGCAGTTACGGGCAGGGGAATCAGCCCCAGCATTTT.

This chain uses TRBV19 with TRBJ2-5; D is undetermined. Trimming pared 2 bases from V and 3 bases from J, leaving 7 bases between. CDR1 is LNHDA and CDR2 is SQIVND in the germline V gene (reference sequence). The CDR3 is made up of 13 amino acids. The CDR3 region is CASSIRTEETQYF. The CDR3 nucleotides read TGTGCCAGTAGTATAAGAACTGAAGAGACCCAGTACTTC.

This clone was seen only a few times. V gene TRBV7-8 combines with J gene TRBJ2-7; 8 bases are shared with TRBD2. J lost 3 bases, V lost 5 bases, and 3 bases had no gene match. Germline V gene data show CDR1 as SGHVS and CDR2 as FQNEAQ. The CDR3 loop spans 13 amino acids. CDR3 in DNA: TGTGCCAGCAGCCGACTAGCGCTCTACGAGCAGTACTTC. It yields the protein CASSRLALYEQYF.

This clone was seen only once. The V call is TRBV4-2, the J call TRBJ2-7; no clear D. V was cut by 0 bases and J by 6 bases, with 12 bases left in between. CDR3 size: 14 residues. CDR1 LGHNA and CDR2 YNFKEQ come from the germline V gene. CDR3 bases: TGTGCCAGCAGCCAAGATCACGGTCAATCCGAGCAGTACTTC. It yields the protein CASSQDHGQSEQYF.

This chain uses TRBV5-4 with TRBJ2-7; 13 positions agree with TRBD2. The germline CDR1 and CDR2 sequences are SGHNT and YYREEE (reference sequence). This CDR3 spans 16 amino acids. The trim removed 1 base at V and 5 bases at J, leaving 6 bases unmatched. The CDR3 region is CASSLRTSGRGNEQYF. CDR3 coding DNA: TGTGCCAGCAGCTTGCGGACTAGCGGGAGAGGGAACGAGCAGTACTTC.

The chain couples TRBV24-1 to TRBJ2-2; no firm D call. V lost 2 bases, J lost 0 bases, and 9 bases lay in between. The CDR3 runs to 16 residues. Per the germline V gene, CDR1 is KGHDR and CDR2 is SFDVKD. The CDR3 loop is CATSDYIQPNTGELFF. The CDR3 DNA is TGTGCCACCAGTGATTATATACAGCCGAACACCGGGGAGCTGTTTTTT.

This rearrangement joins TRBV5-5 to TRBJ2-1, with D perhaps matching TRBD1 (5 bases). The length of the CDR3 is 14 residues. CDR1 and CDR2 from the germline V gene are SGHKS and YYEKEE (reference sequence). V lost 2 bases to trimming and J lost 1 base, with 7 bases between them. CDR3 loop: CASSFDRSYNEQFF. CDR3 bases: TGTGCCAGCAGCTTCGACAGATCCTACAATGAGCAGTTCTTC.

The chain employs TRBV19 and TRBJ2-4; 9 nucleotides match TRBD1. The germline CDR1 and CDR2 sequences are LNHDA and SQIVND (reference sequence). The trim removed 7 bases at V and 3 bases at J, leaving 4 bases unmatched. The CDR3 consists of 14 residues. The DNA for the CDR3 is TGTGCCAGTAATCAGGACAGGGGCAAAAACATTCAGTACTTC. This gives the protein CASNQDRGKNIQYF.

Only a few counts were recorded for this clone. The gene calls are TRBV19 and TRBJ1-5; 8 nucleotides agree with TRBD1. Trimming removed 10 bases from V and 4 bases from J; junction bases left unmatched: 6. The germline V gene has CDR1 LNHDA and CDR2 SQIVND (reference sequence). The CDR3 spans 13 residues. CDR3 protein: CANGQGQNQPQHF. CDR3 nucleotide sequence: TGTGCCAACGGACAGGGACAAAATCAGCCCCAGCATTTT.

The rearrangement uses TRBV9 and TRBJ1-4, with a weak D call TRBD1 (5 bases). The CDR3 is made up of 15 amino acids. Between the trimmed V and J ends, which lost 4 bases and 10 bases, there was a span of 20 bases. In germline, CDR1 is SGDLS, CDR2 YYNGEE. CDR3 nucleotides: TGTGCCAGCAGCCCCGACAGTTCATATTTGGGAAAACTGTTTTTT. It specifies CASSPDSSYLGKLFF. The full variable domain, its missing parts supplied by reference TRBV9 and TRBJ1-4, is DSGVTQTPKHLITATGQRVTLRCSPRSGDLSVYWYQQSLDQGLQFLIQYYNGEERAKGNILERFSAQQFPDLHSELNLSSLELGDSALYFCASSPDSSYLGKLFFGSGTQLSVL.

This chain uses TRBV19 with TRBJ2-2; D unresolved. The CDR3 sequence is 12 residues long. V lost 8 bases and J lost 4, with 8 bases in between. Germline V lookup: CDR1 LNHDA, CDR2 SQIVND (reference sequence). CDR3 nucleotides: TGTGCCAGTGGTACCTTCACCGGGGAGCTGTTTTTT. This translates into CASGTFTGELFF.

The gene calls are TRBV12-3 or TRBV12-4 and TRBJ2-7; D call uncertain. V was cut by 4 bases and J by 5 bases, with 12 bases left in between. The CDR3 contains 13 residues. CDR3 in amino acids: CASSSTYQDEQYF. CDR3 DNA sequence: TGTGCCAGCAGTTCGACTTACCAAGACGAGCAGTACTTC.

The rearrangement uses TRBV5-1 and TRBJ1-1; possible D gene TRBD1, 5 bases. CDR3 size: 14 residues. Trimming stripped 4 bases from V and 4 bases from J, with 14 bases between. CDR1 is SGHRS, CDR2 YFSETQ, per germline. The CDR3 loop is CASSGYVGGTEAFF. DNA for the CDR3: TGCGCCAGCAGCGGATATGTGGGGGGCACTGAAGCTTTCTTT.

Here the CDR3 reads CASSLPPAGASTEAFF. DNA of the CDR3: TGTGCCAGCAGCTTACCCCCGGCGGGGGCAAGCACTGAAGCTTTCTTT. The chain couples TRBV11-2 to TRBJ1-1; D might be TRBD1 (6 bases). This CDR3 has 16 residues. Germline lookup yields CDR1 SGHAT and CDR2 FQNNGV. V gave up 2 bases and J gave up 4 bases, with 17 bases separating them.

This chain uses TRBV29-1 with TRBJ2-1; 16 bases are a match to TRBD2. The CDR3 loop spans 18 amino acids. V shed 3 bases, J shed 6 bases, and the junction held 11 bases outside the gene matches. Germline assignment: CDR1 SQVTM and CDR2 ANQGSEA. CDR3 sequence: CSVEGLAGGHPTFNEQFF. The CDR3 DNA sequence: TGCAGCGTTGAGGGACTAGCGGGGGGGCACCCGACGTTCAATGAGCAGTTCTTC.

V usage is TRBV5-6 and J usage is TRBJ1-6, with 9 positions matching TRBD1. V trimming: 4 bases; J trimming: 9 bases; junction bases outside the gene matches: 5. The germline gives CDR1 SGHDT, CDR2 YYEEEE. CDR3 length: 14 amino acids. CDR3 in DNA: TGTGCCAGCAGCCCGGACAGGGGCAGTTCACCCCTCCACTTT. Its protein is CASSPDRGSSPLHF. The full variable domain, rest sourced from reference TRBV5-6 and TRBJ1-6, is DAGVTQSPTHLIKTRGQQVTLRCSPKSGHDTVSWYQQALGQGPQFIFQYYEEEERQRGNFPDRFSGHQFPNYSSELNVNALLLGDSALYLCASSPDRGSSPLHFGNGTRLTVT.

The chain combines TRBV7-6 with TRBJ1-1; D not resolved. V was trimmed by 0 bases and J by 1 base, leaving 6 bases between them. Germline lookup yields CDR1 SGHVS and CDR2 FNYEAQ. The CDR3 is 14 amino acids. The CDR3 loop is CASSLAGENTEAFF. The CDR3 region has the DNA TGTGCCAGCAGCTTAGCGGGAGAGAACACTGAAGCTTTCTTT.

This rearrangement joins TRBV19 to TRBJ2-2; the D gene is possibly TRBD1 (6 bases). CDR1 is LNHDA and CDR2 is SQIVND in the germline V gene (reference sequence). The V and J ends lost 5 bases and 4 bases respectively, with 17 bases between them. The CDR3 contains 16 residues. In DNA form, the CDR3 reads TGTGCCAGTAGTTGGGCCCTGGGGGCCCTCACCGGGGAGCTGTTTTTT. The encoded protein is CASSWALGALTGELFF.

J is TRBJ1-2 and V is TRBV6-5; 7 nucleotides match TRBD1. V shed 2 bases, J shed 4 bases, and the junction held 4 bases outside the gene matches. The CDR3 spans 14 residues. Germline V gives CDR1 MNHEY, CDR2 SVGAGI. In DNA form, the CDR3 reads TGTGCCAGCAGTTACGGGACAGCCACCTATGGCTACACCTTC. Its translation: CASSYGTATYGYTF.